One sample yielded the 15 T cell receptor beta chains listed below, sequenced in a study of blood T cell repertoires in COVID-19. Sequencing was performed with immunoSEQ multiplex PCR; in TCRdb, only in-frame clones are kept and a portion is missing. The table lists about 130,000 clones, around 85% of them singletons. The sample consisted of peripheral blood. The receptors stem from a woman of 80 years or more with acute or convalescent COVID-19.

The CDR3 DNA is TGCGCCAGCAGCTTGGACGGGTTTAGCAATCAGCCCCAGCATTTT. Residues: CASSLDGFSNQPQHF. The genes are TRBV5-1 and TRBJ1-5; D gene uncertain. The CDR3 loop spans 15 amino acids. Trimming left V 0 bases short and J 0 bases short, with 7 bases between. CDR1 and CDR2 (germline): SGHRS, YFSETQ.

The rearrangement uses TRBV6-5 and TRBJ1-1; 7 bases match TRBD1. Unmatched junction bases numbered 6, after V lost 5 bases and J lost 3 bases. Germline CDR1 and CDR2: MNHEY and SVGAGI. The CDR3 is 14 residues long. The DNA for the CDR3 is TGTGCCAGCAGTCTCAGGGGGGCGGACACTGAAGCTTTCTTT. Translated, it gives CASSLRGADTEAFF.

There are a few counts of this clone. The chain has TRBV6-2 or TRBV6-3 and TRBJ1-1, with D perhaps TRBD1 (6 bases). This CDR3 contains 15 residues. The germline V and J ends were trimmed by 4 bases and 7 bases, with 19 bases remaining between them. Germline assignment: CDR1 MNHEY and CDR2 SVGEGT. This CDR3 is CASSSTLRTELEAFF. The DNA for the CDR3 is TGTGCCAGCAGTTCGACCCTTAGGACAGAACTTGAAGCTTTCTTT.

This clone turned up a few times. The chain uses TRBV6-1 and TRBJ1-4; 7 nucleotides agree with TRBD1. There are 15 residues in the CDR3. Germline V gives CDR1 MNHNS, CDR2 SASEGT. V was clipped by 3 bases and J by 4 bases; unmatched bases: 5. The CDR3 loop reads CASSDYGTDNEKLFF. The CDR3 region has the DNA TGTGCCAGCAGTGATTACGGGACAGATAATGAAAAACTGTTTTTT.

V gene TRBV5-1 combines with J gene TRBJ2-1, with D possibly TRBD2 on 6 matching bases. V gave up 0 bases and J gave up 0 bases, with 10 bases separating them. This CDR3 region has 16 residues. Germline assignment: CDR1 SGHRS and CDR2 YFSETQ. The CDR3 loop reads CASSLERVSSYNEQFF. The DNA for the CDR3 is TGCGCCAGCAGCTTGGAGCGGGTAAGCTCCTACAATGAGCAGTTCTTC. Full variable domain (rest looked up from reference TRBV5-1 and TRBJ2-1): KAGVTQTPRYLIKTRGQQVTLSCSPISGHRSVSWYQQTPGQGLQFLFEYFSETQRNKGNFPGRFSGRQFSNSRSEMNVSTLELGDSALYLCASSLERVSSYNEQFFGPGTRLTVL.

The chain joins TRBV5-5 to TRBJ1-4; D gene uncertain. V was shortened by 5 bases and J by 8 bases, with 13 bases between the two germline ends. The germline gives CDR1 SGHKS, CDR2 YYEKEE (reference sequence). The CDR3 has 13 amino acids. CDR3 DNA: TGTGCCAGCAGTTCGCGACCGGGAGAAAAACTGTTTTTT. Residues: CASSSRPGEKLFF.

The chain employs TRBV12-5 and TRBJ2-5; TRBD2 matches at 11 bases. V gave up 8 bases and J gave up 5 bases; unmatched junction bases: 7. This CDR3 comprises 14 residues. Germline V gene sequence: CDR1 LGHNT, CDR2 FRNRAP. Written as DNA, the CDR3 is TGTGCTAGTCTTAGCGGGAGGGCCAGTGAGACCCAGTACTTC. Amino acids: CASLSGRASETQYF.

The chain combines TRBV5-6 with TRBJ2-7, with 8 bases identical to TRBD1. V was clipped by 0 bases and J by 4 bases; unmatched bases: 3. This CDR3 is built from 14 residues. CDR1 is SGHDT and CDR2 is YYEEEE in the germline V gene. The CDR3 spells CASSLGQGAYEQYF. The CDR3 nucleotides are TGTGCCAGCAGCTTGGGGCAGGGGGCTTACGAGCAGTACTTC.

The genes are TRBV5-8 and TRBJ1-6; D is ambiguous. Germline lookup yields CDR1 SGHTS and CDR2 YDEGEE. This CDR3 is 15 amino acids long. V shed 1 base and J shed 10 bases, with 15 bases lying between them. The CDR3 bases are TGTGCCAGCAGCTTGTTTCCAACTGCGGGGTCACCCCTCCACTTT. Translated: CASSLFPTAGSPLHF.

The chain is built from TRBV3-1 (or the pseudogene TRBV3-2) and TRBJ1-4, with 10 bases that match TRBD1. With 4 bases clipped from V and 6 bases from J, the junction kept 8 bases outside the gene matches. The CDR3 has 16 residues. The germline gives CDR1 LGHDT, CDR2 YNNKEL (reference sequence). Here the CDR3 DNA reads TGTGCCAGCAGCCGAAAGACCGGGACAGGGGATGAAAAACTGTTTTTT. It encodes CASSRKTGTGDEKLFF.

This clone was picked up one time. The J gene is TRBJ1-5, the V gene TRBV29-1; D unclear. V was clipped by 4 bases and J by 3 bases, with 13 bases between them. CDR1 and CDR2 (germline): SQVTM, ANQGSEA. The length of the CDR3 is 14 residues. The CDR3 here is CSVVEGSDNQPQHF. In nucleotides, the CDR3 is TGCAGCGTTGTGGAAGGGAGTGACAATCAGCCCCAGCATTTT.

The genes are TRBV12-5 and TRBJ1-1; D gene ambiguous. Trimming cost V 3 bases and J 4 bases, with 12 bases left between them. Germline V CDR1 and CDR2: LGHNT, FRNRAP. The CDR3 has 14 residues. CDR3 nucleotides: TGTGCTAGTGGTTTCGGAGAGTCGGGCACTGAAGCTTTCTTT. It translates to CASGFGESGTEAFF.

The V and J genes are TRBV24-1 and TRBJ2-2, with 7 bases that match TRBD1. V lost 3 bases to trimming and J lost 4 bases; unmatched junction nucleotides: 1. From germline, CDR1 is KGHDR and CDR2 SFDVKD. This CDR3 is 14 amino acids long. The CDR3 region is CATSDPGGTGELFF. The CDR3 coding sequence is TGTGCCACCAGTGATCCAGGGGGCACCGGGGAGCTGTTTTTT.

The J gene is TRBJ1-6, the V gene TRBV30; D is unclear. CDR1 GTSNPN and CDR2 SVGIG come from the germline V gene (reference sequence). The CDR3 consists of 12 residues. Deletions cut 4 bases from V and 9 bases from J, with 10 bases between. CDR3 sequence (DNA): TGTGCCTGGAAAAACGGAGGTTCACCCCTCCACTTT. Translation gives CAWKNGGSPLHF.

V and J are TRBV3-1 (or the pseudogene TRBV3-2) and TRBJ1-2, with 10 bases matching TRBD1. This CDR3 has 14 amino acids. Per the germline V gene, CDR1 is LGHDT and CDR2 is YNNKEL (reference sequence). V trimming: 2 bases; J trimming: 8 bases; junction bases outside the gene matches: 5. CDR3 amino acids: CASSQRQGAGGYTF. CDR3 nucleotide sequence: TGTGCCAGCAGCCAACGACAGGGGGCTGGAGGCTACACCTTC.